The present entry profiles one TCR beta chain with its context. The data originate from a study of blood T cell repertoires in COVID-19. Study-level background: Researchers got acute and convalescent COVID-19 samples from the United States, Italy and Spain.

Data came from immunoSEQ multiplex PCR; TCRdb stores just in-frame clones and leaves some out. The data show a few hundred thousand clones, with 70% to 90% seen just once and around 6.5% held by the top ten. Enrolled during active infection, Seattle patients were then followed longitudinally. The sequenced material came from peripheral blood. The receptor was isolated from a woman in her 30s with COVID-19, enrolled during active disease.

CDR3 nucleotides: TGTGCCAGCGGATCAAGGATGGGACTCGCGAACACCGGGGAGCTGTTTTTT. This translates into CASGSRMGLANTGELFF. This sequence joins TRBV25-1 and TRBJ2-2, with D possibly TRBD2 on 6 matching bases. Germline CDR1 and CDR2: MGHDK and SYGVNS. This CDR3 is built from 17 residues. Trimming cost V 8 bases and J 0 bases, with 19 bases left between them.